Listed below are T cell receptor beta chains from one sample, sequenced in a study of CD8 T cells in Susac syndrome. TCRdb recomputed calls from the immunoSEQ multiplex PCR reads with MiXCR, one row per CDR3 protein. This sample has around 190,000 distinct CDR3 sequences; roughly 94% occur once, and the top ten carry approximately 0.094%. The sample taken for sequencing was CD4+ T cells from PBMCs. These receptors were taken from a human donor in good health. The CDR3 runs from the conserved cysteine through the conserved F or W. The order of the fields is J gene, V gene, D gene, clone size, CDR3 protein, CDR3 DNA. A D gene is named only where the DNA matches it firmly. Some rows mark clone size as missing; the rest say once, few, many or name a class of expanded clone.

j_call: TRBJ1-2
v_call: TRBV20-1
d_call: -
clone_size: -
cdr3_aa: CSARLPMDDYGYTF
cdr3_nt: TGCAGTGCTAGACTCCCCATGGACGACTATGGCTACACCTTC

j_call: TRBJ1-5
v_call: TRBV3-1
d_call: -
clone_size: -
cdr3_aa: CASSQDWSGRAQHF
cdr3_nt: TGTGCCAGCAGCCAAGATTGGTCGGGGCGAGCCCAGCATTTT

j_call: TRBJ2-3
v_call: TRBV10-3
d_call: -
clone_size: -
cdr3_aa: CAISYRDRTDTQYF
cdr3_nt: TGTGCCATCAGTTACAGGGATCGCACAGATACGCAGTATTTT

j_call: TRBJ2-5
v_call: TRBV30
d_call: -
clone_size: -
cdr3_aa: CAWSVAGGETQYF
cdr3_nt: TGTGCCTGGAGTGTAGCCGGTGGGGAGACCCAGTACTTC

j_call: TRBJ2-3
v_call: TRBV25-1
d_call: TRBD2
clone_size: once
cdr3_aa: CASKLAGESTDTQYF
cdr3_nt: TGTGCCAGCAAGCTAGCGGGAGAGAGCACAGATACGCAGTATTTT

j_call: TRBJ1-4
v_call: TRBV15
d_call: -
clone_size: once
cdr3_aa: CATSLHSGQRNEKLFF
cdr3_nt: TGTGCCACCAGCCTTCACTCTGGACAGAGAAATGAAAAACTGTTTTTT

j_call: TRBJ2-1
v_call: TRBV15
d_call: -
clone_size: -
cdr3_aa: CATEVSRGANTLNEQFF
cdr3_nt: TGTGCCACCGAGGTCTCTCGCGGGGCCAACACCCTCAATGAGCAGTTCTTC

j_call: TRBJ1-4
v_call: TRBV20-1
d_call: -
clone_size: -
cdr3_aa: CSARVDLEGNEKLFF
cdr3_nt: TGCAGTGCTAGAGTAGATTTAGAGGGAAATGAAAAACTGTTTTTT

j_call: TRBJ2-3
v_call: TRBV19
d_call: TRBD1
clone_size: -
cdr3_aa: CASSIRQGMADTQYF
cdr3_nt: TGTGCCAGTAGTATCAGACAGGGAATGGCAGATACGCAGTATTTT

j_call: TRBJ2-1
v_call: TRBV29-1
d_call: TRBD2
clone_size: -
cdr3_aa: CSVGGTRGGYNEQFF
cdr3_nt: TGCAGCGTTGGCGGGACTAGAGGCGGCTACAATGAGCAGTTCTTC

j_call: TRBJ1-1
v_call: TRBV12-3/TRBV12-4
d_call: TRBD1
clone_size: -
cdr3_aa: CASSLTGQVTEAFF
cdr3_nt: TGTGCCAGCAGTTTAACGGGACAGGTAACTGAAGCTTTCTTT

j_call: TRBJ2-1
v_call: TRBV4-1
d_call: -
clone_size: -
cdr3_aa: CASSRAGIYNEQFF
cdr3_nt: TGCGCCAGCAGCCGAGCGGGCATCTACAATGAGCAGTTCTTC

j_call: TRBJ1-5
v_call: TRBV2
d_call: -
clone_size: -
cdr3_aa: CASSGRGAADPSNQPQHF
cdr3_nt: TGTGCCAGCAGCGGGAGGGGCGCGGCGGACCCGAGCAATCAGCCCCAGCATTTT

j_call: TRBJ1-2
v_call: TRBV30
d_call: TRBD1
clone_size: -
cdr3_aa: CAWSGDRGRLNGYTF
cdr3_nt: TGTGCCTGGAGTGGGGACAGGGGGCGCTTAAATGGCTACACCTTC